This TCR beta chain emerged from a study of blood T cell repertoires in COVID-19. Recruitment covered under 25 US areas and drew participants whose ages spanned roughly 18 to 90 years. What the recovered Cohort 3 donors had was two negative PCRs, clearance, or symptom resolution. V was clipped by 8 bases and J by 5 bases; unmatched bases: 6. Germline V gene lookup returns CDR1 LGHNA and CDR2 YSLEER. The CDR3 runs to 13 residues. Generated by immunoSEQ multiplex PCR, the TCRdb table keeps only in-frame clones and is missing some. The table includes about 270,000 clones, 88% detected once. This receptor was identified in a woman aged 45-59 years who had recovered from COVID-19. The sequencing sample was made of PBMCs or T cells enriched from blood (not recorded which). The chain recombines TRBV4-3 with TRBJ2-5; 9 nucleotides line up with TRBD2. The DNA for the CDR3 is TGCGCCAGCTCAGCGGGAGGCTTGGAGACCCAGTACTTC. Translated, it gives CASSAGGLETQYF.